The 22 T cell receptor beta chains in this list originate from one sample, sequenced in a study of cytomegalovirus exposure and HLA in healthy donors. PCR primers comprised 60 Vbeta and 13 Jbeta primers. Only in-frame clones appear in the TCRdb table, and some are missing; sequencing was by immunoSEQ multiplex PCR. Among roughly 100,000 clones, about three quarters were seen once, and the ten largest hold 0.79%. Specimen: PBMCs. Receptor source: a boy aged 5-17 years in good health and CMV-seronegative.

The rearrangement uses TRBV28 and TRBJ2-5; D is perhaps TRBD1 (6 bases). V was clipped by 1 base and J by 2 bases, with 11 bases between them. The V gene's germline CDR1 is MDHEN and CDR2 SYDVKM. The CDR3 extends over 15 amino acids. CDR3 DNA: TGTGCCAGCAGTTTATTCGAAACAGGGCAAGAGACCCAGTACTTC. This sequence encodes CASSLFETGQETQYF.

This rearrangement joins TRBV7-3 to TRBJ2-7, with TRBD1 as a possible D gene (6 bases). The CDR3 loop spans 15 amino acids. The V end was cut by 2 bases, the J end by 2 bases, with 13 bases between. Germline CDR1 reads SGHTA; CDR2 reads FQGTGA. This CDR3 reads CASSLRAGETYEQYF. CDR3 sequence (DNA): TGTGCCAGCAGCTTACGGGCAGGGGAAACCTACGAGCAGTACTTC. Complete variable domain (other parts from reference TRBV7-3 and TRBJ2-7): GAGVSQTPSNKVTEKGKYVELRCDPISGHTALYWYRQSLGQGPEFLIYFQGTGAADDSGLPNDRFFAVRPEGSVSTLKIQRTERGDSAVYLCASSLRAGETYEQYFGPGTRLTVT.

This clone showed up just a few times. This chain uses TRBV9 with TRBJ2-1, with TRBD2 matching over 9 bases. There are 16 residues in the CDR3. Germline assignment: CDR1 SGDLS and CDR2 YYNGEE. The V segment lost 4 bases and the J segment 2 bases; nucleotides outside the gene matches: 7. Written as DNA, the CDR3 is TGTGCCAGCAGCCTCGGGGCTAGCGGGGCCTACAATGAGCAGTTCTTC. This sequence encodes CASSLGASGAYNEQFF.

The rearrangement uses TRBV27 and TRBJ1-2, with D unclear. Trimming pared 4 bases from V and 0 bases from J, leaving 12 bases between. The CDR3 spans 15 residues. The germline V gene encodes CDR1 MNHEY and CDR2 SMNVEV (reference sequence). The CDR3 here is CASSYRLGANYGYTF. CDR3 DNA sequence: TGTGCCAGCAGTTATCGCCTCGGGGCTAACTATGGCTACACCTTC.

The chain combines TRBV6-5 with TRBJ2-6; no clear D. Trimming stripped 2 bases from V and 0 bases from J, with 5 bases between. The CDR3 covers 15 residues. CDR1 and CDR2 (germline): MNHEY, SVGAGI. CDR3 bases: TGTGCCAGCAGTTACGGGCCCTCTGGGGCCAACGTCCTGACTTTC. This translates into CASSYGPSGANVLTF.

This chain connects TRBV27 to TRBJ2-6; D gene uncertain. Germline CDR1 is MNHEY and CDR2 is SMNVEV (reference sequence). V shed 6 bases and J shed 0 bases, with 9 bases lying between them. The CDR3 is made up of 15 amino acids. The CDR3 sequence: CASRATVSGANVLTF. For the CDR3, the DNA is TGTGCCAGCAGAGCTACAGTCTCTGGGGCCAACGTCCTGACTTTC.

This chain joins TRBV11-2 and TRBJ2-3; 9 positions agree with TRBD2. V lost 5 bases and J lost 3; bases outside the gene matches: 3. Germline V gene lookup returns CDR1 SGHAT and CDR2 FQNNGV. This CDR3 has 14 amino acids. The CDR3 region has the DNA TGTGCCAGCAGCCATAGCGGGAGAACAGATACGCAGTATTTT. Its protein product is CASSHSGRTDTQYF.

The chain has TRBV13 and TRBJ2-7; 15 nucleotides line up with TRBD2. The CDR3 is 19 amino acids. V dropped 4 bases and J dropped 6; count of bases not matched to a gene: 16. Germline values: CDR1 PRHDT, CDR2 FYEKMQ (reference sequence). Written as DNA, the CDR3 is TGTGCCAGCAGCTCCATATGGGGACTAGCGGGAGGAATAGCTCGCGAGCAGTACTTC. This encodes CASSSIWGLAGGIAREQYF.

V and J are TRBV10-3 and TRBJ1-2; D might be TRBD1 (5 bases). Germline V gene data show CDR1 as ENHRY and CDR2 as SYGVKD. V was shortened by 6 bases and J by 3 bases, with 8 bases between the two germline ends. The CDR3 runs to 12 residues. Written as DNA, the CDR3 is TGTGCCATCAGCCAGGGTGACTATGGCTACACCTTC. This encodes CAISQGDYGYTF.

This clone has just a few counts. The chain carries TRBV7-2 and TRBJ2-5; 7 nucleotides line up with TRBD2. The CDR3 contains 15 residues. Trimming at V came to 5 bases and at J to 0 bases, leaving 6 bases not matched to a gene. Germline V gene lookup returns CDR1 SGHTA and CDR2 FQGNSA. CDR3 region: CASSPQRDYQETQYF. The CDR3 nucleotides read TGTGCCAGCAGCCCTCAGCGGGACTACCAAGAGACCCAGTACTTC.

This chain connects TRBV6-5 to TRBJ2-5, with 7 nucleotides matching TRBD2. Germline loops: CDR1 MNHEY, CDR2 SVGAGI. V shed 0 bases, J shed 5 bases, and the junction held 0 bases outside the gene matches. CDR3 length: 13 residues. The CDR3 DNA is TGTGCCAGCAGTTACTCCGGGGGGGAGACCCAGTACTTC. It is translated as CASSYSGGETQYF.

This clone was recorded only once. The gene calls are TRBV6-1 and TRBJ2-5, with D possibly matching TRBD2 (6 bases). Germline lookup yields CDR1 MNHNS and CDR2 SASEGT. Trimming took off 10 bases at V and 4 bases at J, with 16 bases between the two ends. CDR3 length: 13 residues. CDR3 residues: CAISRGFRETQYF. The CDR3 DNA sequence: TGTGCCATTTCGCGGGGTTTTCGAGAGACCCAGTACTTC.

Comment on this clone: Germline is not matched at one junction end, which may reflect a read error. In DNA, the CDR3 is TGCAGTGTTAGAAGGGGGCAAGTACAGTTCTTC. This codes for CSVRRGQVQFF. The rearrangement joins TRBV20-1 to TRBJ2-1, with 7 bases matching TRBD1. This CDR3 has 11 amino acids. Germline CDR1 DFQATT, CDR2 SNEGSKA (reference sequence).

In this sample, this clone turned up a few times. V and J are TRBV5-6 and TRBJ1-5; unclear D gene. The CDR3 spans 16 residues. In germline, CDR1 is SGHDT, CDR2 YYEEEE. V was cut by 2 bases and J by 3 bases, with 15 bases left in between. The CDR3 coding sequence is TGTGCCAGCAGCTTTCGGGAAGGCGGCCCCAATCAGCCCCAGCATTTT. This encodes CASSFREGGPNQPQHF.

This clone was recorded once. CDR3 residues: CSAQRSRGLGEQYF. CDR3 nucleotide sequence: TGCAGCGCCCAGCGAAGCAGGGGACTAGGTGAGCAGTACTTC. The V call is TRBV29-1, the J call TRBJ2-7; TRBD2 matches 8 bases. The CDR3 has 14 residues. CDR1 SQVTM and CDR2 ANQGSEA come from the germline V gene. V trimming: 7 bases; J trimming: 7 bases; junction bases outside the gene matches: 15.

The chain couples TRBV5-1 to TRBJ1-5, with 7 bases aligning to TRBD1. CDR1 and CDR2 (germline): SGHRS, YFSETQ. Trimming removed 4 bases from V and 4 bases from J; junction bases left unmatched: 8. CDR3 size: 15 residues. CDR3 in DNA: TGCGCCAGCAGCCGAACTACAGGGGAAAATCAGCCCCAGCATTTT. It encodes CASSRTTGENQPQHF.

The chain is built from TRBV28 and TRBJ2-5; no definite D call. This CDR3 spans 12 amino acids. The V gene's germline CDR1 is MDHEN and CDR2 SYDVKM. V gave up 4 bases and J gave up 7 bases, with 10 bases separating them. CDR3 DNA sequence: TGTGCCAGCAGTTCACCCCCGGGGACCCAGTACTTC. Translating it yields CASSSPPGTQYF.

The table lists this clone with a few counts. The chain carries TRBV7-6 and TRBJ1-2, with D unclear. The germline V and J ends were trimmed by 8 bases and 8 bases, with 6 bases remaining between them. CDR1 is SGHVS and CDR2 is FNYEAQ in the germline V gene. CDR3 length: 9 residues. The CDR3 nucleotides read TGTGCCAGCGGCCCGGGCTACACCTTC. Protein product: CASGPGYTF.

As DNA, the CDR3 is TGCGCCAGCAAGTTGAGGCGGGCAAACACTGAAGCTTTCTTT. Translated: CASKLRRANTEAFF. The chain has TRBV5-1 and TRBJ1-1; no clear D gene. The CDR3 loop spans 14 amino acids. Trimming shortened V by 6 bases and J by 2 bases, and 14 bases separated the two germline ends. Germline V CDR1 and CDR2: SGHRS, YFSETQ.

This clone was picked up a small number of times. The DNA of the CDR3 is TGTGCCTGGACCCCTCAAGCGGGAGCCTACGAGCAGTACTTC. Its protein is CAWTPQAGAYEQYF. The chain recombines TRBV30 with TRBJ2-7; TRBD2 matches at 8 bases. V lost 4 bases, J lost 2 bases, and 7 bases stayed unmatched. This CDR3 has 14 amino acids. The V gene's germline CDR1 is GTSNPN and CDR2 SVGIG (reference sequence). The full variable domain, its missing parts supplied by reference TRBV30 and TRBJ2-7, is SQTIHQWPATLVQPVGSPLSLECTVEGTSNPNLYWYRQAAGRGLQLLFYSVGIGQISSEVPQNLSASRPQDRQFILSSKKLLLSDSGFYLCAWTPQAGAYEQYFGPGTRLTVT.

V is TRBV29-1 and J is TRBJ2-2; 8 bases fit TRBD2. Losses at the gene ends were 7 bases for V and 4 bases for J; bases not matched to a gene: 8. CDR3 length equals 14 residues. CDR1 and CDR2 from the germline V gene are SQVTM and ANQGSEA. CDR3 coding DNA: TGCAGCGCTCTCAGCGGGAGTGGCACCGGGGAGCTGTTTTTT. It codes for CSALSGSGTGELFF.

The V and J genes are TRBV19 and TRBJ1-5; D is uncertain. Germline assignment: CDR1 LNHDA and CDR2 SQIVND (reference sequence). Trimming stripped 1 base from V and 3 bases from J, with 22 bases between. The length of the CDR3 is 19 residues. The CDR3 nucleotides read TGTGCCAGTAGTATAGCCGCACCGGGAGCCCGGGCCGACAATCAGCCCCAGCATTTT. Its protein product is CASSIAAPGARADNQPQHF.